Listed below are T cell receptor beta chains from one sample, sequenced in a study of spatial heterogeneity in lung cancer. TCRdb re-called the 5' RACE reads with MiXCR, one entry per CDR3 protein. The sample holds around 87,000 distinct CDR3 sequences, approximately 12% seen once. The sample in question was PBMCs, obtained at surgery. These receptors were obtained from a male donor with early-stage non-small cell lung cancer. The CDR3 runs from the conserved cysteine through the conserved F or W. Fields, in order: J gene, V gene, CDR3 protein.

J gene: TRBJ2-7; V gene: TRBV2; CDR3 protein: CASDRDLYEQYF
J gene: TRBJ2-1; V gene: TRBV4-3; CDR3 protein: CASSQSGVQGGLAGKKNEQFF
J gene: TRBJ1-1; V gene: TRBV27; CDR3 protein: CASQVGAQSTEAFF
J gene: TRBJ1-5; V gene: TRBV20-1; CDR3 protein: CSAGAQTDNQPQHF
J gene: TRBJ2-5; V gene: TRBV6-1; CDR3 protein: CASSGESPGLSISETQYF
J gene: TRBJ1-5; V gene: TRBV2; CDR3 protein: CASSEGGNQPQHF
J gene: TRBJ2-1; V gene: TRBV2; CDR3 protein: CASSGTSGGNSYNEQFF
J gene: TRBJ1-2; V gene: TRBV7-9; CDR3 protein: CASSLGTAPNYGYTF
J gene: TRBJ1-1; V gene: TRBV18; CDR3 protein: CASSSDRLGAEAFF
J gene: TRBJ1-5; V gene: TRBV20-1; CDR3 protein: CSARDAGTGNQPQHF